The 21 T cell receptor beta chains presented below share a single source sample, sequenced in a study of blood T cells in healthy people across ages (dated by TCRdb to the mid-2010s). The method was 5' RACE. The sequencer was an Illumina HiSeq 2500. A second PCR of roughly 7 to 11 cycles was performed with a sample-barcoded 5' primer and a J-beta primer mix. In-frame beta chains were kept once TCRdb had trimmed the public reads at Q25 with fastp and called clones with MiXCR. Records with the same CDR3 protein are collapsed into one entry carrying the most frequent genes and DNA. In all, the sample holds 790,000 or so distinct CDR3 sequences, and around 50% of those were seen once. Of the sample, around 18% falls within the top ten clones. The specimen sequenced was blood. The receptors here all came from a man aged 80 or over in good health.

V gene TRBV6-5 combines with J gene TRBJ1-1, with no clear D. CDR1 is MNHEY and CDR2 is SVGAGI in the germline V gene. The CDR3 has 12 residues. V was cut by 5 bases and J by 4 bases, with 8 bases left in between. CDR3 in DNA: TGTGCCAGCAGTCGGATAGGCACTGAAGCTTTCTTT. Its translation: CASSRIGTEAFF.

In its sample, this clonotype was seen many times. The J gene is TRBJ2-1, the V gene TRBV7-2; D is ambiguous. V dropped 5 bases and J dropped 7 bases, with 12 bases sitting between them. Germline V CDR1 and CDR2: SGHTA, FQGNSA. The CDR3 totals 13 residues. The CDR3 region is CASSPFSTNEQFF. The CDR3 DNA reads TGTGCCAGCAGCCCCTTTTCTACTAATGAGCAGTTCTTC.

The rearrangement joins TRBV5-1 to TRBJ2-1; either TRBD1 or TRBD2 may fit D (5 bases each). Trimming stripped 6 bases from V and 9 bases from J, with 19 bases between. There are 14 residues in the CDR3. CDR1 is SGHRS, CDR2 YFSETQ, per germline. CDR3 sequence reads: CASIWDGTGGEQFF. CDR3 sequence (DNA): TGCGCCAGCATATGGGACGGTACTGGCGGTGAGCAGTTCTTC.

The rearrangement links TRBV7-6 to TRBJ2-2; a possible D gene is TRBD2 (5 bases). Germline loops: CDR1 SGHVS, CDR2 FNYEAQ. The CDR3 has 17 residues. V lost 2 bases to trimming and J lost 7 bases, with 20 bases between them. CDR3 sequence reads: CASSLSCPGIRIGELFF. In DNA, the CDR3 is TGTGCCAGCAGCTTAAGTTGTCCGGGAATCCGGATCGGGGAGCTGTTTTTT.

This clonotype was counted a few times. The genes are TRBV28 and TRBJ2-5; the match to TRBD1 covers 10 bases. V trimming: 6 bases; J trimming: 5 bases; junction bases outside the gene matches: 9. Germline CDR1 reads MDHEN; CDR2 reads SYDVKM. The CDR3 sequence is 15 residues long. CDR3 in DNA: TGTGCCAGCAGGATTACCGGGACAGGGGTCGAGACCCAGTACTTC. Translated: CASRITGTGVETQYF.

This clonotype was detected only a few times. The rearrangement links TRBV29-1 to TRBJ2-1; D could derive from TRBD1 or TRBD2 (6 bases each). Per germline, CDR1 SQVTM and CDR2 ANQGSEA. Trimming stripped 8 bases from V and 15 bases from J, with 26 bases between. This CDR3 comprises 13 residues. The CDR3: CSPKGGCSSRSFF. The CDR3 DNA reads TGCAGCCCTAAGGGGGGCTGTAGCTCGAGGTCGTTCTTC.

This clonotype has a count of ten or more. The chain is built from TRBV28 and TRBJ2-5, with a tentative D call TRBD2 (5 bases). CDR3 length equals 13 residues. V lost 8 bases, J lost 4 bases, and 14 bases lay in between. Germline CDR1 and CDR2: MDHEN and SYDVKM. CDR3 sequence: CASVAPGRETQYF. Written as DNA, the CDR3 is TGTGCCAGCGTAGCGCCGGGCAGAGAGACCCAGTACTTC.

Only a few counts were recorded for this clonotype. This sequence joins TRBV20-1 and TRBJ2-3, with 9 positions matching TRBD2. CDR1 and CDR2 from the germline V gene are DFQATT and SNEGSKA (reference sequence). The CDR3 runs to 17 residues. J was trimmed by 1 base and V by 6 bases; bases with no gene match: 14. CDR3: CSAHRLLRLAGTDTQYF. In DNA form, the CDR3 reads TGCAGTGCCCACCGACTGCTAAGACTAGCGGGCACAGATACGCAGTATTTT.

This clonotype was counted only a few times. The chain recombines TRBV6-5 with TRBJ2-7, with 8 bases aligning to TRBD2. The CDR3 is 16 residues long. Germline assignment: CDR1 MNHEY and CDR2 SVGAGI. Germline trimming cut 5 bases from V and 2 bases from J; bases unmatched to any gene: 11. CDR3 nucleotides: TGTGCCAGCAGTCCAAGGACAGCGGGGGCTACCTACGAGCAGTACTTC. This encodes CASSPRTAGATYEQYF.

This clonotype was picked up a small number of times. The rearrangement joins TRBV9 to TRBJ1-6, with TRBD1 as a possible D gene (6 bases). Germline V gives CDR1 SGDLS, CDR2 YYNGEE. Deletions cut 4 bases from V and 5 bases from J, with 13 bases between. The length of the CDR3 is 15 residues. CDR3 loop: CASSLQGSHNSPLHF. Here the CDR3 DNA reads TGTGCCAGCAGCTTACAGGGTAGTCATAATTCACCCCTCCACTTT.

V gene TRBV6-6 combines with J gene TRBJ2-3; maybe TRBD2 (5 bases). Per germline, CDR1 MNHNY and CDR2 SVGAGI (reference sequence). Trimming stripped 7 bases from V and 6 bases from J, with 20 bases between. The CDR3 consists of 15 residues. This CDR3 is CASNPTSGIQDTQYF. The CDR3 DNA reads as TGTGCCAGCAACCCTACCTCGGGGATCCAGGATACGCAGTATTTT.

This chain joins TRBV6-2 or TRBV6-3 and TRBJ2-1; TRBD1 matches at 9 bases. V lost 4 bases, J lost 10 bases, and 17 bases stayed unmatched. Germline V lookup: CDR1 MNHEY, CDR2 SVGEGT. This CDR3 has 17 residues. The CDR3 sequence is CASSSYAPGQGSGEQFF. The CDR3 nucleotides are TGTGCCAGCAGTTCTTACGCCCCGGGACAGGGTTCTGGAGAGCAGTTCTTC.

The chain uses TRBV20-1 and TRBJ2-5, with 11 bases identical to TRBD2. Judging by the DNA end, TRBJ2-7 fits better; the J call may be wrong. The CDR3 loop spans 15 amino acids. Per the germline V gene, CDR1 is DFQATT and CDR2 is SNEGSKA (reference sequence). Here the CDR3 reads CSARDSGGVGYEQYF. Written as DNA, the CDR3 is TGCAGTGCTAGAGATAGCGGGGGGGTCGGGTACGAGCAGTACTTC.

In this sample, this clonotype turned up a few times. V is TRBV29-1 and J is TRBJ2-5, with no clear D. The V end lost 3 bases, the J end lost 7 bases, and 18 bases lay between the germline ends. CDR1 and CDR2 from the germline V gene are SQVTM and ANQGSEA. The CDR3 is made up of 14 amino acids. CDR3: CSVDAPALIGTQYF. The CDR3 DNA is TGCAGCGTTGATGCACCGGCCCTCATCGGGACCCAGTACTTC.

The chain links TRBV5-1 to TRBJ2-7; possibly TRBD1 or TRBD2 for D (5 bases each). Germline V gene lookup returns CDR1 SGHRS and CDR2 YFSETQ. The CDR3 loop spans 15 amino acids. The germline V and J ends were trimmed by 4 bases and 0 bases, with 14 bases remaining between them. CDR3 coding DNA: TGCGCCAGCAGCAGGGAAACCGGGGCCTCCTACGAGCAGTACTTC. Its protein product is CASSRETGASYEQYF. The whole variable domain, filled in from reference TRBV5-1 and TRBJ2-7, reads KAGVTQTPRYLIKTRGQQVTLSCSPISGHRSVSWYQQTPGQGLQFLFEYFSETQRNKGNFPGRFSGRQFSNSRSEMNVSTLELGDSALYLCASSRETGASYEQYFGPGTRLTVT.

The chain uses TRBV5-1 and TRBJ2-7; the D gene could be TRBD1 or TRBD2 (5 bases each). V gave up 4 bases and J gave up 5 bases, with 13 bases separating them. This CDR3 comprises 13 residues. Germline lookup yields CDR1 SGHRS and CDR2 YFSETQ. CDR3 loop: CASSVGRDDEQYF. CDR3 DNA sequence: TGCGCCAGCAGCGTCGGCAGGGACGACGAGCAGTACTTC.

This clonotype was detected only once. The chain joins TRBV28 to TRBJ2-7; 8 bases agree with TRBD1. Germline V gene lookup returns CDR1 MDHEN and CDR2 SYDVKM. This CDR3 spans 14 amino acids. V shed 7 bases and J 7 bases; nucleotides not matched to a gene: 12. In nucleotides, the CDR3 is TGTGCCAGCACCCCGGGACAGGCAAAGGGTGAGCAGTACTTC. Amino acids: CASTPGQAKGEQYF.

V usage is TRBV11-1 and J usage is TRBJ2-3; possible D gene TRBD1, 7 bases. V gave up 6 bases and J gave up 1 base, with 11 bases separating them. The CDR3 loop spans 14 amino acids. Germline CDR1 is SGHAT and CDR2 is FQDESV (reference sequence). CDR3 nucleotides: TGTGCCAGCAGACTCAGGGGGGGCACAGATACGCAGTATTTT. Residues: CASRLRGGTDTQYF.

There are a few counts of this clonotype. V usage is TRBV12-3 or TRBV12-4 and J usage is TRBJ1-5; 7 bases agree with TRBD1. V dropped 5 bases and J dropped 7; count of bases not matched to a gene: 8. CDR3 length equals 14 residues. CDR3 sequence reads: CASSVTGAQQPQHF. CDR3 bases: TGTGCCAGCAGTGTCACAGGGGCTCAACAGCCCCAGCATTTT.

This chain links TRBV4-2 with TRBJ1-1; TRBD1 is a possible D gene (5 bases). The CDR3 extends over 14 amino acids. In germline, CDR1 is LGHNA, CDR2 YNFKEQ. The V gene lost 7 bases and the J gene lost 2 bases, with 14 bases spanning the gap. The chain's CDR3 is CASNRQGGNTEAFF. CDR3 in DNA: TGTGCCAGCAACCGCCAGGGCGGCAACACTGAAGCTTTCTTT.

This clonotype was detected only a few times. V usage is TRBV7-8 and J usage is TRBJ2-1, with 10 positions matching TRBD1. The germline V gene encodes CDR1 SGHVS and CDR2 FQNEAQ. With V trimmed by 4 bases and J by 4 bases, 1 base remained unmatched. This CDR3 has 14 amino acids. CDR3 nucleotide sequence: TGTGCCAGCAGCTGGGACAGGGGATACAATGAGCAGTTCTTC. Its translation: CASSWDRGYNEQFF.